This TCR beta chain was sequenced for a study of shared clonotypes between healthy human individuals. Sequencing was performed with immunoSEQ multiplex PCR; in TCRdb, only in-frame clones are kept and a portion is missing. In the table there are a few million clones, around 94% of which are singletons. Note on this clone: Its antigen is not identified.

Whole-study results and caveats: Owing to a small donor count, the genetic and exposure-history diversity represented was limited.

The CDR3 has 14 amino acids. Germline-derived CDR1 and CDR2 are KGHSH and LQKENI. The ends lost 3 bases at V and 5 bases at J; junction bases unmatched: 7. This rearrangement joins TRBV18 to TRBJ2-7; TRBD1 matches 7 bases. The clonotype was recovered from a man younger than 35 in good health. The sequencing input was naive CD4+ T cells sorted from blood. The subset denotes: CD45RA+ positively selected. This CDR3 reads CASSPGQRSDEQYF. The CDR3 DNA is TGTGCCAGCTCACCGGGACAGAGATCCGACGAGCAGTACTTC.